What follows is one T cell receptor beta chain and its context. Antigen specificity is unknown. Alongside a J-beta primer mix, a sample-barcoded 5' primer served in a second PCR lasting about 7 to 11 cycles. TCRdb independently ran MiXCR on the 5' RACE reads; one entry per CDR3 protein. The repertoire holds about 720,000 distinct CDR3 sequences, with more than 20% as singletons. There are 14 residues in the CDR3. The germline gives CDR1 MDHEN, CDR2 SYDVKM. These data belong to a study of blood T cells in healthy people across ages. Regarding the study as a whole: PBMC samples, being unsorted, prevented any conclusive comparison of naive and antigen-experienced cells.

The total RNA that was extracted per sample amounted to at least 5 micrograms. The sample was also linked to a second study, of T cells of mothers and their children. That study adds: RNA was extracted, and all of it went into cDNA synthesis at about 1.6 ug per 15 ul.

The sample comprised blood. The clonotype originates from a boy younger than 18 in good health. The chain has TRBV28 and TRBJ2-5; D gene uncertain. The DNA end favors TRBJ2-7, so the J call may be wrong. The CDR3 region is CASSFGGPSYEQYF. The CDR3 DNA reads TGTGCCAGCAGTTTCGGCGGACCCTCCTACGAGCAGTACTTC.